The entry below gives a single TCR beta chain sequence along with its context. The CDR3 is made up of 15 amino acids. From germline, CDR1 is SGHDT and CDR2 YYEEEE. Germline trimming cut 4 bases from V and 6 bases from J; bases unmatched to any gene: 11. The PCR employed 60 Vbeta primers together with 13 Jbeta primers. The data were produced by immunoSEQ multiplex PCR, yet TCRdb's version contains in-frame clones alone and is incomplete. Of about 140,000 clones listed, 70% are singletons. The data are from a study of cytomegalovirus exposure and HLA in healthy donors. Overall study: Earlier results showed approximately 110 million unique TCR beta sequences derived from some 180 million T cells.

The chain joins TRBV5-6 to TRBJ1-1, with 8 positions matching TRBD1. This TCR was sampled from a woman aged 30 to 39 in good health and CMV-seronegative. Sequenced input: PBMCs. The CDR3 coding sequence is TGTGCCAGCAGCCCCAGGGGACAGGCCTGGGCTGAAGCTTTCTTT. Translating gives CASSPRGQAWAEAFF. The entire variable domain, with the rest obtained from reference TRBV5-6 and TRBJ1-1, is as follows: DAGVTQSPTHLIKTRGQQVTLRCSPKSGHDTVSWYQQALGQGPQFIFQYYEEEERQRGNFPDRFSGHQFPNYSSELNVNALLLGDSALYLCASSPRGQAWAEAFFGQGTRLTVV.